This section outlines one T cell receptor beta chain sequence together with its context. Per the original methods: How many nucleated cells were present was estimated from reference gene primer amplification. Profiled with immunoSEQ multiplex PCR; TCRdb holds only in-frame clones, not every one. That table supplies the V and J calls and clone size; D and trimming were determined from the DNA. The sample shows 95,000 to 110,000 clones, about four fifths of them seen only once. These data originate in a study of blood T cell repertoires in COVID-19. The overall study: From T cells, B-cell-depleted T cells, or PBMCs came the material, which was cDNA or gDNA.

The source is a woman aged 80 or older with active or convalescent COVID-19. Sequenced: peripheral blood.

CDR3: CASSARQGTEAFF. The CDR3 DNA is TGTGCCAGCAGTGCCCGTCAGGGCACTGAAGCTTTCTTT. This rearrangement joins TRBV2 to TRBJ1-1; a possible D gene is TRBD1 (5 bases). V lost 4 bases to trimming and J lost 4 bases, with 10 bases between them. Germline values: CDR1 SNHLY, CDR2 FYNNEI. CDR3 length: 13 amino acids.